What follows are 16 T cell receptor beta chains derived from one specimen sequenced in a study of blood T cell repertoires in COVID-19. Generated by immunoSEQ multiplex PCR, the TCRdb table keeps only in-frame clones and is missing some. Of about 79,000 clones in the sample, about 87% were seen once. Sequenced material: peripheral blood. The source of these receptors is a man aged 45 to 65 with active COVID-19.

This chain uses TRBV19 with TRBJ1-5, with D possibly TRBD1 on 6 matching bases. V dropped 5 bases and J dropped 5 bases, with 10 bases sitting between them. Germline CDR1 LNHDA, CDR2 SQIVND (reference sequence). CDR3 length: 13 amino acids. The CDR3 protein is CASSEYRDQPQHF. CDR3 DNA sequence: TGTGCCAGTAGTGAATACAGGGATCAGCCCCAGCATTTT.

This clone has only one observation. The chain has TRBV28 and TRBJ2-1, with 9 bases that match TRBD2. J lost 3 bases, V lost 5 bases, and 17 bases had no gene match. The germline V gene encodes CDR1 MDHEN and CDR2 SYDVKM. This CDR3 is built from 19 residues. The CDR3 loop is CASSPSMGDRSGSYNEQFF. The CDR3 nucleotides are TGTGCCAGCAGTCCCTCCATGGGGGATCGTAGCGGGAGCTACAATGAGCAGTTCTTC.

V usage is TRBV19 and J usage is TRBJ2-3, with D possibly matching TRBD2 (6 bases). This CDR3 contains 14 residues. V lost 4 bases and J 10 bases, leaving 18 bases between the germline ends. Looked up from germline, CDR1 is LNHDA and CDR2 is SQIVND (reference sequence). The CDR3 sequence is CASSTGSVGFAQYF. DNA for the CDR3: TGTGCCAGTAGTACCGGGAGTGTAGGGTTCGCGCAGTATTTT.

The rearrangement links TRBV9 to TRBJ2-2; TRBD2 matches at 15 bases. V lost 5 bases to trimming and J lost 2 bases; unmatched junction nucleotides: 4. This CDR3 is 17 amino acids long. In germline, CDR1 is SGDLS, CDR2 YYNGEE. Here the CDR3 DNA reads TGTGCCAGCAGAGGGACTAGCGGGGGGAGCAACACCGGGGAGCTGTTTTTT. Encoded protein: CASRGTSGGSNTGELFF. The variable domain in full, completed from reference TRBV9 and TRBJ2-2, reads DSGVTQTPKHLITATGQRVTLRCSPRSGDLSVYWYQQSLDQGLQFLIQYYNGEERAKGNILERFSAQQFPDLHSELNLSSLELGDSALYFCASRGTSGGSNTGELFFGEGSRLTVL.

In this sample, this clone turned up a few times. The CDR3 spells CASSQTVLNTEAFF. The CDR3 nucleotides read TGTGCCAGCAGCCAAACAGTACTGAACACTGAAGCTTTCTTT. V usage is TRBV11-2 and J usage is TRBJ1-1; D not certain. CDR1 and CDR2 from the germline V gene are SGHAT and FQNNGV. This CDR3 region has 14 residues. V was shortened by 5 bases and J by 0 bases, with 10 bases between the two germline ends.

The chain combines TRBV30 with TRBJ2-2; 7 bases line up with TRBD1. The germline V gene encodes CDR1 GTSNPN and CDR2 SVGIG (reference sequence). The J segment lost 3 bases and the V segment lost 3 bases, leaving 7 bases of the junction unmatched. This CDR3 has 15 residues. The CDR3 sequence is CAWSPNRGYTGELFF. CDR3 sequence (DNA): TGTGCCTGGAGCCCTAACAGGGGATACACCGGGGAGCTGTTTTTT.

The J gene is TRBJ2-2, the V gene TRBV9; D possibly corresponds to TRBD1 (6 bases). Germline assignment: CDR1 SGDLS and CDR2 YYNGEE. Trimming removed 1 base at V and 6 bases at J, with 13 bases between. This CDR3 is built from 15 residues. CDR3 protein: CASSVLGQNPGELFF. The CDR3 DNA reads TGTGCCAGCAGCGTATTGGGACAAAATCCCGGGGAGCTGTTTTTT.

V usage is TRBV18 and J usage is TRBJ1-1; D unclear. Germline values: CDR1 KGHSH, CDR2 LQKENI. The CDR3 consists of 13 residues. V dropped 6 bases and J dropped 7 bases, with 15 bases sitting between them. DNA of the CDR3: TGTGCCAGCTCCCCCTTTTCCGGGAATGAAGCTTTCTTT. Its translation: CASSPFSGNEAFF. The full variable domain, in which reference TRBV18 and TRBJ1-1 provide the parts outside the CDR3, is NAGVMQNPRHLVRRRGQEARLRCSPMKGHSHVYWYRQLPEEGLKFMVYLQKENIIDESGMPKERFSAEFPKEGPSILRIQQVVRGDSAAYFCASSPFSGNEAFFGQGTRLTVV.

V and J are TRBV14 and TRBJ1-6, with TRBD1 as a possible D gene (5 bases). The CDR3 contains 18 residues. The ends were cut back, 4 bases at V and 7 bases at J, with 23 bases in the middle. Germline assignment: CDR1 SGHDN and CDR2 FVKESK. CDR3 amino acids: CASSPLIRGPAGNSPLHF. CDR3 DNA: TGTGCCAGCAGCCCTCTCATTAGGGGACCCGCGGGGAATTCACCCCTCCACTTT. Using reference TRBV14 and TRBJ1-6 for the parts outside the CDR3, the full variable domain is EAGVTQFPSHSVIEKGQTVTLRCDPISGHDNLYWYRRVMGKEIKFLLHFVKESKQDESGMPNNRFLAERTGGTYSTLKVQPAELEDSGVYFCASSPLIRGPAGNSPLHFGNGTRLTVT.

The V and J genes are TRBV7-9 and TRBJ2-7, with D maybe TRBD2 (5 bases). Trimming stripped 1 base from V and 3 bases from J, with 13 bases between. The germline CDR1 and CDR2 sequences are SEHNR and FQNEAQ (reference sequence). The CDR3 covers 15 residues. This CDR3 is CASSLESGQLYEQYF. Written as DNA, the CDR3 is TGTGCCAGCAGCTTAGAAAGCGGCCAGCTCTACGAGCAGTACTTC.

V is TRBV6-4 and J is TRBJ2-3, with 7 bases that match TRBD1. Germline loops: CDR1 MRHNA, CDR2 SNTAGT. The CDR3 extends over 16 amino acids. V lost 3 bases and J lost 2; bases outside the gene matches: 8. CDR3 sequence reads: CASSEGAGGFTDTQYF. The CDR3 region has the DNA TGTGCCAGCAGTGAGGGGGCAGGGGGTTTCACAGATACGCAGTATTTT.

The gene calls are TRBV6-5 and TRBJ2-7; the match to TRBD2 covers 13 bases. J was trimmed by 6 bases and V by 9 bases; bases with no gene match: 5. This CDR3 is built from 13 residues. Germline V gene data show CDR1 as MNHEY and CDR2 as SVGAGI. CDR3 sequence: CASRTSGSGEQYF. Written as DNA, the CDR3 is TGTGCCAGTAGGACTAGCGGGAGCGGCGAGCAGTACTTC.

The chain joins TRBV5-1 to TRBJ1-2; D might be TRBD1 (5 bases). Germline V gene lookup returns CDR1 SGHRS and CDR2 YFSETQ. The ends were cut back, 2 bases at V and 8 bases at J, with 10 bases in the middle. The CDR3 runs to 12 residues. The CDR3 DNA is TGCGCCAGCAGCTTACAGGAGTCGGGCTACACCTTC. Protein product: CASSLQESGYTF.

This chain uses TRBV28 with TRBJ1-2; D gene ambiguous. Germline CDR1 and CDR2: MDHEN and SYDVKM. The ends were cut back, 3 bases at V and 8 bases at J, with 13 bases in the middle. This CDR3 is built from 13 residues. As DNA, the CDR3 is TGTGCCAGCAGTTTTTCGGTAATGGGCGGCTACACCTTC. Encoded protein: CASSFSVMGGYTF.

This clone came up once. The chain is built from TRBV7-8 and TRBJ2-7, with 8 bases fitting TRBD1. The V gene end was trimmed by 0 bases and the J gene end by 3 bases; junction bases not matched to a gene: 7. CDR3 size: 16 residues. Germline V lookup: CDR1 SGHVS, CDR2 FQNEAQ. The CDR3 protein is CASSLAFGTGIYEQYF. The CDR3 DNA sequence: TGTGCCAGCAGCTTAGCGTTTGGGACAGGAATCTACGAGCAGTACTTC.

V is TRBV3-1 (or the pseudogene TRBV3-2) and J is TRBJ2-3; TRBD2 aligns across 15 bases. The length of the CDR3 is 17 residues. J was trimmed by 5 bases and V by 4 bases; bases with no gene match: 7. Germline V CDR1 and CDR2: LGHDT, YNNKEL (reference sequence). The CDR3 loop is CASSPGLAGGPEDTQYF. In DNA, the CDR3 is TGTGCCAGCAGCCCTGGACTAGCGGGGGGGCCGGAAGATACGCAGTATTTT.